The source of this TCR beta chain is a study of OX40 agonist ivuxolimab in advanced cancers. As for the study in general: Patients' therapy was ivuxolimab, an antibody that acts as an agonist of OX40 (CD134). Partial responses, seen in three patients, involved one hepatocellular carcinoma and two cutaneous melanomas.

Regarding this clone: As yet, its antigen is unknown.

Trimming removed 6 bases at V and 5 bases at J, with 16 bases between. The CDR3 is 14 amino acids. Germline V gene lookup returns CDR1 MNHNS and CDR2 SASEGT. Repertoires were generated with immunoSEQ multiplex PCR, while TCRdb's copy carries only in-frame clones and drops some. Seen here are tens of thousands of clones, just under 80% observed once, and the top ten hold 5% to 6.5%. Study-level findings and limits: Circulating CD4+ and CD8+ T cells showed clonal expansion by week 6 at 0.1 to 3.0 mg/kg. Those patients achieving a partial response at 0.1-3.0 mg/kg showed among the lowest clonal expansion.

The specimen comprised CD4+ or CD8+ T cells sorted from blood, sampled in a trial of the OX40 agonist ivuxolimab. The receptor was derived from an adult with an advanced solid tumor such as melanoma, head and neck, liver or kidney cancer. The V call is TRBV6-1, the J call TRBJ1-1, with D maybe TRBD1 (5 bases). CDR3 residues: CASSPSGGGTEAFF. In nucleotides, the CDR3 is TGTGCCAGCAGCCCGTCCGGTGGGGGGACTGAAGCTTTCTTT.